The 21 T cell receptor beta chains presented below share a single source sample, sequenced in a study of tumor-infiltrating lymphocytes in oesophageal squamous cell carcinoma. TCRdb recomputed calls from the PCR reads with MiXCR, one row per CDR3 protein. The data show 19,000 or so distinct CDR3 sequences, roughly two fifths seen once. The material sequenced was esophageal tumor tissue. The receptors stem from a male donor with esophageal squamous cell carcinoma.

The V gene is TRBV19, the J gene TRBJ2-4; D is unresolved. Matching the DNA end better, TRBJ2-7 makes the J call doubtful. The CDR3 consists of 14 residues. Germline V gene data show CDR1 as LNHDA and CDR2 as SQIVND (reference sequence). The CDR3 bases are TGTGCCAGTAGTATGGGCAGTTTCTACTACGAGCAGTACTTC. Translation: CASSMGSFYYEQYF.

The chain is built from TRBV7-8 and TRBJ2-4; 7 bases are shared with TRBD1. The last part of the DNA fits TRBJ2-1 better; the J call may be wrong. Germline V gene lookup returns CDR1 SGHVS and CDR2 FQNEAQ. The CDR3 sequence is 16 residues long. The CDR3 DNA is TGTGCCAGCAGCGCCCCCGGGACAGTCCACCTCAATGAGCAGTTCTTC. It encodes CASSAPGTVHLNEQFF.

This clonotype has ten or more counts. The chain is built from TRBV6-1 and TRBJ2-4, with D maybe TRBD2 (6 bases). The end of the DNA aligns better with TRBJ2-7, so the J call may be wrong. Looked up from germline, CDR1 is MNHNS and CDR2 is SASEGT. The CDR3 sequence is 12 residues long. The CDR3 protein is CASREGKAEQYF. CDR3 sequence (DNA): TGTGCCAGCAGGGAGGGGAAGGCCGAGCAGTACTTC.

This clonotype is deemed medium-sized (0.01 to 0.1%). V gene TRBV7-3 combines with J gene TRBJ2-7; the match to TRBD2 covers 8 bases. Germline CDR1 and CDR2: SGHTA and FQGTGA. V dropped 2 bases and J dropped 5; count of bases not matched to a gene: 2. The CDR3 is made up of 13 amino acids. CDR3 amino acids: CASSLAGGHEQYF. The CDR3 coding sequence is TGTGCCAGCAGCTTAGCGGGAGGACACGAGCAGTACTTC.

This clonotype was found a few times. V usage is TRBV5-1 and J usage is TRBJ2-3; D possibly corresponds to TRBD2 (6 bases). Trimming stripped 2 bases from V and 2 bases from J, with 9 bases between. The CDR3 contains 14 residues. The germline gives CDR1 SGHRS, CDR2 YFSETQ. CDR3 sequence: CASSLLANTDTQYF. The CDR3, as DNA: TGCGCCAGCAGCTTACTAGCAAACACAGATACGCAGTATTTT. Complete variable domain (other parts from reference TRBV5-1 and TRBJ2-3): KAGVTQTPRYLIKTRGQQVTLSCSPISGHRSVSWYQQTPGQGLQFLFEYFSETQRNKGNFPGRFSGRQFSNSRSEMNVSTLELGDSALYLCASSLLANTDTQYFGPGTRLTVL.

This clonotype was counted only a few times. The chain joins TRBV6-1 to TRBJ1-2; D remains unclear. V lost 6 bases and J lost 1, with 18 bases in between. This CDR3 is built from 16 residues. Per germline, CDR1 MNHNS and CDR2 SASEGT. The CDR3 here is CASRAPGEWLNYGYTF. The CDR3 nucleotides are TGTGCCAGCAGGGCCCCGGGCGAGTGGCTTAACTATGGCTACACCTTC.

This clonotype has at least ten counts. J is TRBJ1-4 and V is TRBV24-1; no definite D call. V gave up 3 bases and J gave up 7 bases, with 11 bases separating them. This CDR3 comprises 14 residues. CDR1 is KGHDR and CDR2 is SFDVKD in the germline V gene. The CDR3 sequence: CATSDTYSGEKLFF. In DNA form, the CDR3 reads TGTGCCACCAGTGATACCTACAGTGGTGAAAAACTGTTTTTT.

For this clonotype: A junction boundary mismatches the germline segment, possibly from a read error. This rearrangement joins TRBV6-2 or TRBV6-3 to TRBJ2-6; D may correspond to TRBD1 or TRBD2 (5 bases each). The CDR3 covers 13 residues. Germline assignment: CDR1 MNHEY and CDR2 SVGEGT. In nucleotides, the CDR3 is TGTGCCAGCAGTTACTCGATCGGGCAGGGACGGTTCTTC. This codes for CASSYSIGQGRFF.

In this sample, this clonotype turned up a few times. The chain is built from TRBV9 and TRBJ2-5; 7 nucleotides align to TRBD1. The J call may be wrong; the DNA end is better matched by TRBJ2-7. CDR1 is SGDLS and CDR2 is YYNGEE in the germline V gene. This CDR3 spans 14 amino acids. The CDR3 loop is CASSEGAGFYEQYF. For the CDR3, the DNA is TGTGCCAGCAGCGAGGGGGCGGGCTTCTACGAGCAGTACTTC.

At least ten counts were recorded for this clonotype. This chain links TRBV7-9 with TRBJ1-1, with 9 bases matching TRBD1. J was trimmed by 1 base and V by 5 bases; bases with no gene match: 2. The germline V gene encodes CDR1 SEHNR and CDR2 FQNEAQ (reference sequence). The CDR3 has 14 residues. The CDR3 DNA reads TGTGCCAGCAGCCGGGGACAGGGGAACACTGAAGCTTTCTTT. It yields the protein CASSRGQGNTEAFF.

This clonotype occurred a few times. The rearrangement joins TRBV27 to TRBJ2-3; TRBD1 matches 10 bases. Near its end, the DNA agrees better with TRBJ2-7, so the J call may be wrong. Germline V lookup: CDR1 MNHEY, CDR2 SMNVEV (reference sequence). The CDR3 contains 17 residues. CDR3 sequence (DNA): TGTGCCAGCAGTTTAATTCCGGGACAGGGGTACGCCTACGAGCAGTACTTC. This gives the protein CASSLIPGQGYAYEQYF.

This clonotype was observed a handful of times. The V and J genes are TRBV2 and TRBJ2-3; D ambiguous. Matching the DNA end better, TRBJ1-5 makes the J call doubtful. CDR1 is SNHLY and CDR2 is FYNNEI in the germline V gene. The CDR3 loop spans 15 amino acids. The CDR3 reads CASSEGFVANQPQHF. CDR3 coding DNA: TGTGCCAGCAGTGAAGGTTTTGTCGCAAATCAGCCCCAGCATTTT.

The CDR3 spells CASSTPEVTGVYEQYF. CDR3 DNA sequence: TGTGCCAGCAGCACCCCCGAAGTGACAGGGGTCTACGAGCAGTACTTC. V is TRBV11-2 and J is TRBJ2-5; 8 nucleotides match TRBD1. The J call may be faulty, since TRBJ2-7 better matches the DNA end. This CDR3 is built from 16 residues. From germline, CDR1 is SGHAT and CDR2 FQNNGV.

This clonotype was seen repeatedly, ten times or more. This chain uses TRBV5-6 with TRBJ1-6; TRBD1 matches 7 bases. Germline CDR1 is SGHDT and CDR2 is YYEEEE. The CDR3 spans 15 residues. J gave up 7 bases and V 2 bases, and 6 bases lay outside the gene matches. The CDR3 region is CASSFPTGYNSPLHF. Here the CDR3 DNA reads TGTGCCAGCAGCTTTCCGACAGGGTACAATTCACCCCTCCACTTT.

The sample holds many counts of this clonotype. The rearrangement joins TRBV5-5 to TRBJ2-2, with 12 bases matching TRBD1. Trimming removed 2 bases from V and 7 bases from J; junction bases left unmatched: 6. CDR3 length: 16 residues. Germline V gene lookup returns CDR1 SGHKS and CDR2 YYEKEE (reference sequence). CDR3 loop: CASSFYGTGGVGELFF. The CDR3 coding sequence is TGTGCCAGCAGCTTCTACGGGACAGGGGGCGTCGGGGAGCTGTTTTTT. Supplemented by reference TRBV5-5 and TRBJ2-2, the full variable domain reads DAGVTQSPTHLIKTRGQQVTLRCSPISGHKSVSWYQQVLGQGPQFIFQYYEKEERGRGNFPDRFSARQFPNYSSELNVNALLLGDSALYLCASSFYGTGGVGELFFGEGSRLTVL.

This clonotype appeared a few times. One base away lies a much larger clone, so this may be a sequencing read error. Written as DNA, the CDR3 is TGTGCCAGCAGCCCGACAGGGGCCCCCTCCTACGAGCAGTTCTTC. Translated, it gives CASSPTGAPSYEQFF. The chain uses TRBV6-1 and TRBJ2-1; TRBD1 matches at 8 bases. This CDR3 region has 15 residues. Germline V gives CDR1 MNHNS, CDR2 SASEGT. The junction had 14 bases not matched to a gene; V was cut back by 6 bases and J by 10 bases.

This clonotype was found a few times. Since the CDR3 does not end with the conserved phenylalanine or tryptophan, this likely comes from a read error. It is unclear where the CDR3 begins or ends on the DNA, so no DNA is shown, and the CDR3 is as TCRdb lists it. This rearrangement joins TRBV7-6 to TRBJ2-5; TRBD2 was called by the table and not checked on the DNA. Germline CDR1 is SGHVS and CDR2 is FNYEAQ. The CDR3 spans 17 residues, counting both ends. The CDR3 reads CASSLAQGPNSPLHFGN.

This clonotype was observed a handful of times. This could be a read error, since a much larger clone is one nucleotide away. This chain uses TRBV10-3 with TRBJ2-1, with D unclear. TRBJ2-7 matches the DNA end more closely, so the J call is doubtful. The V gene's germline CDR1 is ENHRY and CDR2 SYGVKD. There are 11 residues in the CDR3. In nucleotides, the CDR3 is TGTGCCATCAGGGAGCGTAGTGAGCAGTACTTC. Protein: CAIRERSEQYF.

This clonotype occurred a few times. The rearrangement joins TRBV20-1 to TRBJ2-1, with a tentative D call TRBD2 (5 bases). The CDR3 covers 14 residues. The germline CDR1 and CDR2 sequences are DFQATT and SNEGSKA (reference sequence). Between the trimmed V and J ends, which lost 6 bases and 0 bases, there was a span of 12 bases. This CDR3 is CSASRRDSYNEQFF. The DNA for the CDR3 is TGCAGTGCATCCCGACGGGACTCCTACAATGAGCAGTTCTTC.

This clonotype was observed a handful of times. The chain combines TRBV4-2 with TRBJ1-6; a possible D gene is TRBD1 (5 bases). This CDR3 has 15 residues. From germline, CDR1 is LGHNA and CDR2 YNFKEQ. Between the trimmed V and J ends, which lost 0 bases and 7 bases, there was a span of 10 bases. The CDR3 protein is CASSQDQGENSPLHF. CDR3 nucleotides: TGTGCCAGCAGCCAAGACCAGGGAGAGAATTCACCCCTCCACTTT.

The chain links TRBV7-3 to TRBJ2-3; D gene unclear. Germline CDR1 reads SGHTA; CDR2 reads FQGTGA. Trimming removed 2 bases from V and 2 bases from J, with 8 bases in between. The CDR3 extends over 14 amino acids. The CDR3, as DNA: TGTGCCAGCAGCTTAGGCGGAACCACAGATACGCAGTATTTT. Translated, it gives CASSLGGTTDTQYF.